This TCR beta chain was profiled in a study of shared clonotypes between healthy human individuals. Study-wide background: Donors consisted of two women and a few men between 18 and 49.

With 5 bases removed from V and 2 bases from J, the gap between germline ends came to 10 bases. Germline loops: CDR1 SGHAT, CDR2 FQNNGV. CDR3 length: 14 residues. Authors' processing steps: Filtering differed, since immunoSEQ gave only junction sequences and no quality scores. Assay used: immunoSEQ multiplex PCR; TCRdb lists only in-frame clones, some missing. D and trimming come from the DNA, and the V and J calls and clone size come from that table. Here the sample spans 600,000 to 750,000 clones, roughly 91% being singletons. This chain connects TRBV11-2 to TRBJ2-1, with D hard to call. The material sequenced was memory CD8+ T cells from PBMCs. Noted subset: CD45RO+ cells pooled with CCR7-negative TemRA cells. The clonotype comes from a man younger than 35 in good health. Some clones in this sample may be carry-over from other donors' samples. DNA for the CDR3: TGTGCCAGCAGCCCCGGGTTCACCTACAATGAGCAGTTCTTC. This codes for CASSPGFTYNEQFF.